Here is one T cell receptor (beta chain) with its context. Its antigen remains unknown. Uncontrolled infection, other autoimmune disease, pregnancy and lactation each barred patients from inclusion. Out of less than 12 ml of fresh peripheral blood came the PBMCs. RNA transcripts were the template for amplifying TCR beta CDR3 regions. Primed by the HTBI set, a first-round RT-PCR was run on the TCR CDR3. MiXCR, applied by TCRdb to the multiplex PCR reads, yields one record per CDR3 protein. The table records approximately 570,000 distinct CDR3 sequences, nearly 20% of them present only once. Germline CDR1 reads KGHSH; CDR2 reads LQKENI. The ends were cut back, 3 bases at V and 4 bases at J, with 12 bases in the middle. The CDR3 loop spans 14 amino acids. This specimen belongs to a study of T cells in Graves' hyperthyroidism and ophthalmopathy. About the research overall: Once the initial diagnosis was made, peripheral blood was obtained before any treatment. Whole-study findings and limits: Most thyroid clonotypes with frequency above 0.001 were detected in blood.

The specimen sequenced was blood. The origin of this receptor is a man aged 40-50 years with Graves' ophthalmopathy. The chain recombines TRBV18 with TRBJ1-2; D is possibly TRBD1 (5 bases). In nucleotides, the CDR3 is TGTGCCAGCTCACCGGGGGACGGAATCTATGGCTACACCTTC. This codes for CASSPGDGIYGYTF.